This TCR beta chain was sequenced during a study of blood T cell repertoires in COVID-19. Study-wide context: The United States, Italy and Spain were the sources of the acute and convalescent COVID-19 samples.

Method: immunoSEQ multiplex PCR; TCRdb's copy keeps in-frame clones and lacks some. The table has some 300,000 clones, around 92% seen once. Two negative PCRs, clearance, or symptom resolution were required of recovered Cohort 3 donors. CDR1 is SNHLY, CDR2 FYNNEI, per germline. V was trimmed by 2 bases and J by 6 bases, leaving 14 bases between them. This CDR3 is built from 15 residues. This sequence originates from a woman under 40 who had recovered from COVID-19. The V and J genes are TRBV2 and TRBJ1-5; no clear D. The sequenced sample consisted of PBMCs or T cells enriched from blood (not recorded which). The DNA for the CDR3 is TGTGCCAGCAGTGAAACGGCACGGGAAGGTCAGCCCCAGCATTTT. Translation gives CASSETAREGQPQHF.